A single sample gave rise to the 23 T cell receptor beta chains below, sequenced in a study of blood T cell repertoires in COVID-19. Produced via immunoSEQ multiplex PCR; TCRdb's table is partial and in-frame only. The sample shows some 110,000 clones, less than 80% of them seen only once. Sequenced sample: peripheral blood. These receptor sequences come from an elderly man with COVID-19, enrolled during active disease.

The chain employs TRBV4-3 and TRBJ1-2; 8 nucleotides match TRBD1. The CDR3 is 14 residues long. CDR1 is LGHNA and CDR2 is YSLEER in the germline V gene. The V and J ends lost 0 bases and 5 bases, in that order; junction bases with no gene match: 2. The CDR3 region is CASSQEGQGYGYTF. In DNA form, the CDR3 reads TGCGCCAGCAGCCAAGAAGGACAGGGTTATGGCTACACCTTC.

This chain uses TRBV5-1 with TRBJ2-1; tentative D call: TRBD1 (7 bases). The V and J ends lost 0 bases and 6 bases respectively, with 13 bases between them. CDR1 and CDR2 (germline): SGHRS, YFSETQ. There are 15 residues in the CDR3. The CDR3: CASSLEQGTRNEQFF. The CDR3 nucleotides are TGCGCCAGCAGCTTGGAACAGGGGACTCGCAATGAGCAGTTCTTC.

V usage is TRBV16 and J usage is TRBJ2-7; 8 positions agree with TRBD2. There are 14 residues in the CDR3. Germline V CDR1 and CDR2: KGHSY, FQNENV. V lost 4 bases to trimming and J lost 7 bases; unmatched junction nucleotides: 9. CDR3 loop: CASSPSSGSGEQYF. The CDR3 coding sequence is TGTGCCAGCAGCCCCTCTAGCGGGTCGGGGGAGCAGTACTTC.

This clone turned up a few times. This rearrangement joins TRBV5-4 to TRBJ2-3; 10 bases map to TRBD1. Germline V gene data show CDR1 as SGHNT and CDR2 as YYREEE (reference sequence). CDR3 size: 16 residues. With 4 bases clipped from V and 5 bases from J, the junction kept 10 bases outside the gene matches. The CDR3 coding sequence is TGTGCCAGCAGCGCAGGGGACAGGGGTGGTTTAGATACGCAGTATTTT. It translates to CASSAGDRGGLDTQYF.

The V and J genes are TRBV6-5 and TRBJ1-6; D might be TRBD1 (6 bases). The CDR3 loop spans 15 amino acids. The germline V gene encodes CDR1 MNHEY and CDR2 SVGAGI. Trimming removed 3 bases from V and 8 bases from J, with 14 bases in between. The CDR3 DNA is TGTGCCAGCAGTTATGGAGCGGGGGGCGATTCACCCCTCCACTTT. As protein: CASSYGAGGDSPLHF.

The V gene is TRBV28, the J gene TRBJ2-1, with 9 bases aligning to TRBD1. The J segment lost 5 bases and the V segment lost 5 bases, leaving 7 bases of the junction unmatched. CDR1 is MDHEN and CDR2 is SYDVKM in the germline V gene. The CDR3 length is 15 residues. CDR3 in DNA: TGTGCCAGCAGTGTTGGGACAGGGAATCACAATGAGCAGTTCTTC. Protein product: CASSVGTGNHNEQFF.

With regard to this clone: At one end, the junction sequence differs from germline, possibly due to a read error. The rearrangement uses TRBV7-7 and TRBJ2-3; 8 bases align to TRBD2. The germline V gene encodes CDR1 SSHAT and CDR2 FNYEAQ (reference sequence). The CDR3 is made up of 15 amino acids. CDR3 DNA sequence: TGTGCTAGCAGCTTAGGGGGGACTAGAACAGATACGCAGTATTTT. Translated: CASSLGGTRTDTQYF.

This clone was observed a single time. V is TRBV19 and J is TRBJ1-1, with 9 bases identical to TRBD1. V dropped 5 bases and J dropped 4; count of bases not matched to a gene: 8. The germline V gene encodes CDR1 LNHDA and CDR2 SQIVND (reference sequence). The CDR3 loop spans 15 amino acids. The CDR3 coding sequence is TGTGCCAGTAGTTTACAGGGGGCTGGTGGCACTGAAGCTTTCTTT. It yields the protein CASSLQGAGGTEAFF.

This chain's CDR3 is CASSLGQVLSGNTIYF. CDR3 coding DNA: TGTGCCAGCAGCTTAGGACAGGTCCTCTCTGGAAACACCATATATTTT. The J gene is TRBJ1-3, the V gene TRBV7-2; maybe TRBD1 (6 bases). Germline V gene lookup returns CDR1 SGHTA and CDR2 FQGNSA. This CDR3 spans 16 amino acids. Trimming removed 1 base at V and 0 bases at J, with 10 bases between.

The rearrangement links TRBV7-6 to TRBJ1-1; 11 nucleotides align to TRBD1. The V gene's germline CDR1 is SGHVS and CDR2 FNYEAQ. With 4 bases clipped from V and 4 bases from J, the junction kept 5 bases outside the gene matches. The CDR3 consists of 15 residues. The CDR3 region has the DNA TGTGCCAGCAGCTCCGGACAGGGGGCTTTCACTGAAGCTTTCTTT. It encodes CASSSGQGAFTEAFF.

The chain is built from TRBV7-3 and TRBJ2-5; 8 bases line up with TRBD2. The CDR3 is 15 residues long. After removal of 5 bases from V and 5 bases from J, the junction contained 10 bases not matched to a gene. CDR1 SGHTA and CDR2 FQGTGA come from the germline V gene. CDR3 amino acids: CASSPRVSGTETQYF. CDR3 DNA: TGTGCCAGCAGCCCTAGGGTTAGCGGGACCGAGACCCAGTACTTC.

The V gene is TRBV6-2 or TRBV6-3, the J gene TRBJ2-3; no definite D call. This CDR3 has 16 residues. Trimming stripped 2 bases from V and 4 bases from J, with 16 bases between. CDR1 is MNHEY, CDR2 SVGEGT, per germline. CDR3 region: CASSYLTLTRADTQYF. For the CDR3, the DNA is TGTGCCAGCAGTTACCTCACCCTTACTCGGGCAGATACGCAGTATTTT.

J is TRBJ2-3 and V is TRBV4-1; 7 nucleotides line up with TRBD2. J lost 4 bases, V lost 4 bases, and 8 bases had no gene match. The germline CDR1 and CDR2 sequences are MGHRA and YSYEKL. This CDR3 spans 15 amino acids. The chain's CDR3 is CASSLAGEAPDTQYF. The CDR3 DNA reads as TGCGCCAGCAGCCTTGCGGGAGAGGCCCCAGATACGCAGTATTTT.

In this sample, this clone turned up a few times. The CDR3 loop is CASSTRLAGSTGELFF. The CDR3 nucleotides are TGCGCCAGCAGCACCCGACTAGCGGGTAGCACCGGGGAGCTGTTTTTT. The genes are TRBV4-1 and TRBJ2-2; 10 bases match TRBD2. V trimming: 5 bases; J trimming: 4 bases; junction bases outside the gene matches: 7. The CDR3 has 16 amino acids. The germline CDR1 and CDR2 sequences are MGHRA and YSYEKL.

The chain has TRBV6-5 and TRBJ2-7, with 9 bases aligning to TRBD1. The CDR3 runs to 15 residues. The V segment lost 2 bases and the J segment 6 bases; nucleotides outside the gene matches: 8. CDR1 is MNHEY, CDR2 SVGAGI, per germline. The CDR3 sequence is CASSYQGQGLGEQYF. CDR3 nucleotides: TGTGCCAGCAGTTACCAGGGACAGGGTTTGGGCGAGCAGTACTTC.

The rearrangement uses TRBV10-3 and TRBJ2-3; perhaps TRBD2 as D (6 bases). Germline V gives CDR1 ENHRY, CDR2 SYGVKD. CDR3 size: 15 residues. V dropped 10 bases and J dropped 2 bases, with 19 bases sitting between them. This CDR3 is CATASREIHTDTQYF. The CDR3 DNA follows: TGTGCCACGGCTTCCCGGGAGATTCACACAGATACGCAGTATTTT.

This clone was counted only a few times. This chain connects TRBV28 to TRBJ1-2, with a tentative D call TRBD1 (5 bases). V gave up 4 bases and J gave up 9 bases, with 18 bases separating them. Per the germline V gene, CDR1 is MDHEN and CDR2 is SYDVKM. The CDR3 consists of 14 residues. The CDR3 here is CASSWVSGYASYTF. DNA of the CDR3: TGTGCCAGCAGTTGGGTATCAGGGTACGCCAGCTACACCTTC.

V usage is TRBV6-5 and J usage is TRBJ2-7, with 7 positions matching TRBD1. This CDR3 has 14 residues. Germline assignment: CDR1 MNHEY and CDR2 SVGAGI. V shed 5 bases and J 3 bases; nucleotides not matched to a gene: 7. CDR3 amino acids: CASSTDRNLYEQYF. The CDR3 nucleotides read TGTGCCAGCAGTACGGACAGGAATCTCTACGAGCAGTACTTC.

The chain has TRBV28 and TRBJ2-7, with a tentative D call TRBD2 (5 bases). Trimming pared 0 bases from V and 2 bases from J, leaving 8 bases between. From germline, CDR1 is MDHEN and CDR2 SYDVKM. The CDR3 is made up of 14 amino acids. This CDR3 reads CASSLWRAPYEQYF. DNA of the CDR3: TGTGCCAGCAGTTTATGGCGGGCCCCCTACGAGCAGTACTTC.

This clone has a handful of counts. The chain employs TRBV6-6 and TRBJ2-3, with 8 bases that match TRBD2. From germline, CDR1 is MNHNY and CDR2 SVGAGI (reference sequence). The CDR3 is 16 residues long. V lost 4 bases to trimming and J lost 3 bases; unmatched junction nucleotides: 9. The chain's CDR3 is CASSWTGGLGTDTQYF. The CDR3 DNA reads TGTGCCAGCAGTTGGACCGGGGGACTAGGGACAGATACGCAGTATTTT.

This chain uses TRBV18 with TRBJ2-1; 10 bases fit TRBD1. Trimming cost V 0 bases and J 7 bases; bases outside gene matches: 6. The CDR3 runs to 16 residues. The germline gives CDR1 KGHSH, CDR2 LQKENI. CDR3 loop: CASSPPGTGELNEQFF. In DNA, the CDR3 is TGTGCCAGCTCACCACCCGGGACAGGGGAACTAAATGAGCAGTTCTTC. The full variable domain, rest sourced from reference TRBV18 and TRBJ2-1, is NAGVMQNPRHLVRRRGQEARLRCSPMKGHSHVYWYRQLPEEGLKFMVYLQKENIIDESGMPKERFSAEFPKEGPSILRIQQVVRGDSAAYFCASSPPGTGELNEQFFGPGTRLTVL.

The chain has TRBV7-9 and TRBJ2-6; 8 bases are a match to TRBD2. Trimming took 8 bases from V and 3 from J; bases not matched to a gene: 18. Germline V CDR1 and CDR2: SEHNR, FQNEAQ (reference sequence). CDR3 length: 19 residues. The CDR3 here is CASGRTSGTARVGANVLTF. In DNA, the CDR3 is TGTGCCAGCGGTCGAACTAGCGGAACCGCAAGAGTTGGGGCCAACGTCCTGACTTTC.

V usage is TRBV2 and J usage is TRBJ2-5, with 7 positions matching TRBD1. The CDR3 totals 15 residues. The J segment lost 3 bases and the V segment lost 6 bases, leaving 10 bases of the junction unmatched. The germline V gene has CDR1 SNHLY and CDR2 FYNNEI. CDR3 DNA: TGTGCCAGCAGCCGAGGGACAGCCTCGAAAGAGACCCAGTACTTC. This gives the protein CASSRGTASKETQYF.